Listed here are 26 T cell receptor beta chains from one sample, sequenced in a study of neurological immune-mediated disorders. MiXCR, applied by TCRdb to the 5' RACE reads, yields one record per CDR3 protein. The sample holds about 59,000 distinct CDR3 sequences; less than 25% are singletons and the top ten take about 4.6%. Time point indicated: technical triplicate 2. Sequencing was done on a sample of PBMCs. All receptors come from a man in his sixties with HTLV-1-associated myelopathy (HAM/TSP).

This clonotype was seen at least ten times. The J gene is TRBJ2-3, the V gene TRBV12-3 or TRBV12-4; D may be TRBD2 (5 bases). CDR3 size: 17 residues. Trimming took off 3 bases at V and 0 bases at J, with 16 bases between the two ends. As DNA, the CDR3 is TGTGCCAGCAGTTTCTATCTCGGCGGGTCTAGCACAGATACGCAGTATTTT. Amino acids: CASSFYLGGSSTDTQYF.

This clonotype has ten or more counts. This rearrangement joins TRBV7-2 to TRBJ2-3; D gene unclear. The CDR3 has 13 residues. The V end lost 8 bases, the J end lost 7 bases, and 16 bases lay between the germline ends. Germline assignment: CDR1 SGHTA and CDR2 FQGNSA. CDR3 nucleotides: TGTGCCAGCGCCCCCGGAAGCGCCTATACGCAGTATTTT. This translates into CASAPGSAYTQYF.

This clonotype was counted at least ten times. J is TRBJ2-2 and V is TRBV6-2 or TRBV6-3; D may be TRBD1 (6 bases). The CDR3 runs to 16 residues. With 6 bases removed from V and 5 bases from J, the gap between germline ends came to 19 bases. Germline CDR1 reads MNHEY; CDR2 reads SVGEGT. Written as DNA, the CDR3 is TGTGCCAGCAGAAATACAGGGACCCGAGGGACCGGGGAGCTGTTTTTT. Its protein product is CASRNTGTRGTGELFF.

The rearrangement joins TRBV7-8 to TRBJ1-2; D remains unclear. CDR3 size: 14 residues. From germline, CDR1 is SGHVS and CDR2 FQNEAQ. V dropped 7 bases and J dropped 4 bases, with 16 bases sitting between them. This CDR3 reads CASTPAGIPYGYTF. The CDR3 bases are TGTGCCAGCACCCCCGCGGGGATCCCCTATGGCTACACCTTC.

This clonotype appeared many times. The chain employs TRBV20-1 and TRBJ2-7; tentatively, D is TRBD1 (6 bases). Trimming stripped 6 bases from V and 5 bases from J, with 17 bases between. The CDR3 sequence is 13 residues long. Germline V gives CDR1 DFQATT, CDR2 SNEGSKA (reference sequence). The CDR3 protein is CSARNAGTNEQYF. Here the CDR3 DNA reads TGCAGTGCGAGAAACGCCGGGACAAACGAGCAGTACTTC.

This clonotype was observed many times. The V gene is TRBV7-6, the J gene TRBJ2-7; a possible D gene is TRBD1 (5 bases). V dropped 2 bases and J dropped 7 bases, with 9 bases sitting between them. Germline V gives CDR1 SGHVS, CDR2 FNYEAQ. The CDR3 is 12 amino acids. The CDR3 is CASSLTPGEQYF. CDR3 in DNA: TGTGCCAGCAGCTTAACTCCAGGGGAGCAGTACTTC.

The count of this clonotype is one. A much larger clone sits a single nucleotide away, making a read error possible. CDR3 protein: CSARVLGGIQPQHF. The CDR3 nucleotides are TGCAGTGCTAGAGTCCTTGGGGGCATTCAGCCCCAGCATTTT. The chain has TRBV20-1 and TRBJ1-5; TRBD1 might be the D (6 bases). The CDR3 consists of 14 residues. Germline-derived CDR1 and CDR2 are DFQATT and SNEGSKA (reference sequence). V lost 1 base and J lost 6, with 13 bases in between.

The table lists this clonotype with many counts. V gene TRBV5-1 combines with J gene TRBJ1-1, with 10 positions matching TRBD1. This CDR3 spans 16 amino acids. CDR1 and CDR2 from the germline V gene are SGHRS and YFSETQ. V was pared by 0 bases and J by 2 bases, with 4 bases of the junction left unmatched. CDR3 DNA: TGCGCCAGCAGCTTGGAAGGGACAGGGGTAAACACTGAAGCTTTCTTT. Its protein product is CASSLEGTGVNTEAFF.

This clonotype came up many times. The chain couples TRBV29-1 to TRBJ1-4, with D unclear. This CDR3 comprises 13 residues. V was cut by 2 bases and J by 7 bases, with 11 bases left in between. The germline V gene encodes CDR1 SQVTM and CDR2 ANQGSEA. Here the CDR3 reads CSVENNAGEKLFF. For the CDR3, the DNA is TGCAGCGTTGAAAATAATGCGGGTGAAAAACTGTTTTTT. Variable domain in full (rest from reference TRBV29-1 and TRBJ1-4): SAVISQKPSRDICQRGTSLTIQCQVDSQVTMMFWYRQQPGQSLTLIATANQGSEATYESGFVIDKFPISRPNLTFSTLTVSNMSPEDSSIYLCSVENNAGEKLFFGSGTQLSVL.

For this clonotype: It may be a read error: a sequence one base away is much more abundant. CDR3 sequence: CAISESRGQGEGDTQYF. The CDR3 coding sequence is TGTGCCATCAGTGAGTCGAGGGGACAGGGGGAAGGTGATACGCAGTATTTT. J is TRBJ2-3 and V is TRBV10-3; TRBD1 matches at 11 bases. The CDR3 loop spans 17 amino acids. Germline values: CDR1 ENHRY, CDR2 SYGVKD. Trimming removed 0 bases from V and 6 bases from J; junction bases left unmatched: 8.

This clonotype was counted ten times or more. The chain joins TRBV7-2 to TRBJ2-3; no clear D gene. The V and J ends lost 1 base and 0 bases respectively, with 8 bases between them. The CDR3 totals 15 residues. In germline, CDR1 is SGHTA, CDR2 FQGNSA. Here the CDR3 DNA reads TGTGCCAGCAGCTTAGTTCTCGATAGCACAGATACGCAGTATTTT. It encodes CASSLVLDSTDTQYF.

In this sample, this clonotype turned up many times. This CDR3 reads CASRKNRGSSEAFF. For the CDR3, the DNA is TGTGCCAGCAGGAAAAACAGGGGTAGCTCTGAAGCTTTCTTT. The chain links TRBV28 to TRBJ1-1; 7 nucleotides align to TRBD1. Germline CDR1 and CDR2: MDHEN and SYDVKM. The junction had 10 bases not matched to a gene; V was cut back by 6 bases and J by 6 bases. The CDR3 extends over 14 amino acids.

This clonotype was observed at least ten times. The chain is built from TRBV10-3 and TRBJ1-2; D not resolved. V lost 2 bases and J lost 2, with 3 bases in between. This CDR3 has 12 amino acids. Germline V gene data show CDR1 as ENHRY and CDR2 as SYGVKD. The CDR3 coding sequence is TGTGCCATCAGTGAGGTCAACTATGGCTACACCTTC. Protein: CAISEVNYGYTF.

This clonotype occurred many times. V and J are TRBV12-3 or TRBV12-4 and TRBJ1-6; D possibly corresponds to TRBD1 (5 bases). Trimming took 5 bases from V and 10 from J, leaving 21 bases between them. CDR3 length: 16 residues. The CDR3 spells CASSKIRGGTRSPLHF. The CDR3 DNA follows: TGTGCCAGCAGTAAGATCCGTGGAGGGACTCGATCACCCCTCCACTTT.

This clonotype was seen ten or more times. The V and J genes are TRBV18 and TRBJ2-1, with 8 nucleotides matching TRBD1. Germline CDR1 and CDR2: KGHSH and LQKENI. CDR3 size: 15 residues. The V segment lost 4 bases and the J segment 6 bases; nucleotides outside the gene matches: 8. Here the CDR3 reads CASSLDRGASNEQFF. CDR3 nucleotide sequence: TGTGCCAGCTCACTCGACAGGGGTGCATCCAATGAGCAGTTCTTC.

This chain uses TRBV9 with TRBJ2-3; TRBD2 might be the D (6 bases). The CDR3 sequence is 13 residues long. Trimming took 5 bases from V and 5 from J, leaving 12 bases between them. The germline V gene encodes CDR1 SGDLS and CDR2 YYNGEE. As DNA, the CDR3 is TGTGCCAGCAGTGGGACTCAGATAGATACGCAGTATTTT. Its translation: CASSGTQIDTQYF.

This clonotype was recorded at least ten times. CDR3 in amino acids: CASTNSGRANTGELFF. CDR3 nucleotide sequence: TGTGCCAGCACTAATAGCGGGAGGGCCAACACCGGGGAGCTGTTTTTT. The chain uses TRBV27 and TRBJ2-2; TRBD2 matches at 11 bases. This CDR3 is built from 16 residues. Germline loops: CDR1 MNHEY, CDR2 SMNVEV (reference sequence). The ends lost 7 bases at V and 2 bases at J; junction bases unmatched: 6.

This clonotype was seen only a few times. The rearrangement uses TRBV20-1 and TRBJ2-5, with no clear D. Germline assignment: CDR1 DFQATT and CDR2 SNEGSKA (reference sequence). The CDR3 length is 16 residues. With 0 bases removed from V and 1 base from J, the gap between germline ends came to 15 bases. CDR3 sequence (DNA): TGCAGTGCTAGAGATCGTTCCAGAGCGATCCAAGAGACCCAGTACTTC. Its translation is CSARDRSRAIQETQYF.

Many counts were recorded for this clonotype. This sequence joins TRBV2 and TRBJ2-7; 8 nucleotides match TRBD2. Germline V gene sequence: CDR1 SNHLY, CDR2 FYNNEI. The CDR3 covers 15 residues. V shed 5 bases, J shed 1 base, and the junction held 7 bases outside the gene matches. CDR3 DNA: TGTGCCAGCAGTCCTAAGCGGGAGCGTTCCTACGAGCAGTACTTC. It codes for CASSPKRERSYEQYF.

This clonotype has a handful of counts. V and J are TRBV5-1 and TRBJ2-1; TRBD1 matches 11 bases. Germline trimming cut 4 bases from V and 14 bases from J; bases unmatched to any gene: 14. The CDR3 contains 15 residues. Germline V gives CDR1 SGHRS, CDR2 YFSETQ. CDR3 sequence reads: CASSVAGTGGASEFF. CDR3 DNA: TGCGCCAGCAGCGTCGCCGGGACAGGGGGGGCCTCGGAGTTCTTC.

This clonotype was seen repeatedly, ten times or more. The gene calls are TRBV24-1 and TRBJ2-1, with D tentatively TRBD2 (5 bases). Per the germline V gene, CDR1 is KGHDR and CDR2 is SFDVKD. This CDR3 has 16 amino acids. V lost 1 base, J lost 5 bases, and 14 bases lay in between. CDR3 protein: CATSDLGPPGDNEQFF. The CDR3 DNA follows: TGTGCCACCAGTGATTTAGGCCCTCCCGGGGACAATGAGCAGTTCTTC.

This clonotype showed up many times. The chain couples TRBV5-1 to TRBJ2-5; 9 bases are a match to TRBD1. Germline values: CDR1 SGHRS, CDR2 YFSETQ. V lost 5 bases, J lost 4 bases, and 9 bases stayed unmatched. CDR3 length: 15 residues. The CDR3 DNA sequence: TGCGCCAGCAGTGGGGGTACAGGGGGCCGAGAGACCCAGTACTTC. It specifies CASSGGTGGRETQYF. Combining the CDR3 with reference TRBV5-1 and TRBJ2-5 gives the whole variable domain KAGVTQTPRYLIKTRGQQVTLSCSPISGHRSVSWYQQTPGQGLQFLFEYFSETQRNKGNFPGRFSGRQFSNSRSEMNVSTLELGDSALYLCASSGGTGGRETQYFGPGTRLLVL.

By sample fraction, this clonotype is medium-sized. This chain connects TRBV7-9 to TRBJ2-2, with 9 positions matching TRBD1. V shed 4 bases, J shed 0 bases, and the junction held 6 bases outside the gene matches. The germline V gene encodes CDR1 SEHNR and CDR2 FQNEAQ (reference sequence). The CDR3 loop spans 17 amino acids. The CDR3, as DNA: TGTGCCAGCAGCTCGACACAGGGGGCGACGAACACCGGGGAGCTGTTTTTT. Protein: CASSSTQGATNTGELFF.

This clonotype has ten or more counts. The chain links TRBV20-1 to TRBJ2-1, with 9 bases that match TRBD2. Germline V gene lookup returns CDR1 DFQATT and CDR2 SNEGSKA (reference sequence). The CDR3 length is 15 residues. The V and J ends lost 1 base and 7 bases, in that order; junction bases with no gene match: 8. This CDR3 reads CSARALAGISNEQFF. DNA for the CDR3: TGCAGTGCTAGAGCCCTAGCGGGAATTAGTAATGAGCAGTTCTTC.

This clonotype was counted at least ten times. CDR3 nucleotide sequence: TGTGCCAGCAGCCCGCGAGTCGCTTACCCGAACAATGAGCAGTTCTTC. Translation gives CASSPRVAYPNNEQFF. The chain joins TRBV11-2 to TRBJ2-1; D not resolved. CDR3 length: 16 residues. Germline CDR1 and CDR2: SGHAT and FQNNGV. With 5 bases removed from V and 5 bases from J, the gap between germline ends came to 19 bases.

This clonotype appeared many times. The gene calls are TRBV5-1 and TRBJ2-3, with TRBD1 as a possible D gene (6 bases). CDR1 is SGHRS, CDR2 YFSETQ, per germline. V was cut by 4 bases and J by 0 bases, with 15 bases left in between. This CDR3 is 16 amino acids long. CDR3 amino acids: CASSRGQLTSTDTQYF. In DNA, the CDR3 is TGCGCCAGCAGCCGCGGACAGTTAACTAGCACAGATACGCAGTATTTT.